This T cell receptor (beta chain) was found in a study of T cell repertoires in cytomegalovirus infection. Concerning this clonotype itself: Its antigen is unknown.

General study points: It was HLA-C-restricted CMV-specific TCR beta clonotypes that dominated the response ex vivo.

V shed 2 bases and J shed 0 bases, with 4 bases lying between them. The CDR3 consists of 13 residues. Germline values: CDR1 MNHNY, CDR2 SVGAGI (reference sequence). MiXCR was run by TCRdb on the reads, yielding one entry per CDR3 protein. The sample lists some 440,000 distinct CDR3 sequences; approximately 30% were seen once. The sequencing sample was made of PBMCs. The TCR comes from a human donor in good health (CMV status not recorded). Some clones in this sample may be carry-over from other donors' samples. This chain uses TRBV6-6 with TRBJ1-2; D uncertain. This CDR3 reads CASSYESNYGYTF. The CDR3 DNA reads as TGTGCCAGCAGTTACGAATCTAACTATGGCTACACCTTC.